One sample yielded the 7 T cell receptor beta chains listed below, sequenced in a study of shared clonotypes between healthy human individuals (dated by TCRdb to between 2020 and 2021). The library came from the immunoSEQ multiplex PCR assay. Drawn from immuneACCESS, this table holds only the in-frame rearrangements with V and J called that TCRdb kept. Clones are partly lost; checked studies trace under half to an unresolved V gene and leave the rest unexplained. For this sample the table gives roughly 700,000 clones, of which 80% to 95% were detected only once. The ten largest clones take up approximately 35% of the sample. The sample consisted of memory CD8+ T cells from PBMCs. The cell subset or site label, read with the paper, signifies: CD45RO+ cells pooled with CCR7-negative TemRA cells. The receptor set was obtained from a man younger than 30 in good health. Some clones in this sample may be carry-over from other donors' samples.

J is TRBJ2-7 and V is TRBV7-9; weak D call: TRBD2 (7 bases). The CDR3 contains 14 residues. Trimming cost V 1 base and J 3 bases, with 10 bases left between them. Germline CDR1 reads SEHNR; CDR2 reads FQNEAQ (reference sequence). As DNA, the CDR3 is TGTGCCAGCAGCTTAGTGGGGGGGCGCTACGAGCAGTACTTC. Amino acid sequence: CASSLVGGRYEQYF.

J is TRBJ2-7 and V is TRBV7-9; 12 nucleotides agree with TRBD1. V was clipped by 2 bases and J by 7 bases; unmatched bases: 6. Germline CDR1 is SEHNR and CDR2 is FQNEAQ (reference sequence). CDR3 size: 15 residues. This chain's CDR3 is CASSLWGQGASEQYF. CDR3 coding DNA: TGTGCCAGCAGCTTATGGGGACAGGGGGCGTCTGAGCAGTACTTC.

The chain is built from TRBV28 and TRBJ2-1; tentatively, D is TRBD1 or TRBD2 (5 bases each). V lost 6 bases, J lost 7 bases, and 22 bases lay in between. CDR3 size: 16 residues. CDR1 is MDHEN and CDR2 is SYDVKM in the germline V gene. The CDR3, as DNA: TGTGCCAGCAGCCCCGACCGGGGCGGCCATGTGAATGAGCAGTTCTTC. This gives the protein CASSPDRGGHVNEQFF.

J is TRBJ2-2 and V is TRBV19; TRBD2 might be the D (6 bases). Trimming pared 7 bases from V and 3 bases from J, leaving 15 bases between. The CDR3 is 15 amino acids. Germline CDR1 reads LNHDA; CDR2 reads SQIVND (reference sequence). CDR3 loop: CASTELWEDTGELFF. CDR3 bases: TGTGCCAGTACTGAGTTGTGGGAGGACACCGGGGAGCTGTTTTTT.

This chain uses TRBV7-8 with TRBJ2-2; D gene unclear. The V gene's germline CDR1 is SGHVS and CDR2 FQNEAQ. This CDR3 spans 11 amino acids. V was cut by 3 bases and J by 10 bases, with 6 bases left in between. CDR3 nucleotide sequence: TGTGCCAGCAGCTTGAGACAGGAGCTGTTTTTT. Its protein product is CASSLRQELFF.

The chain combines TRBV27 with TRBJ2-1; 7 bases map to TRBD2. V lost 0 bases and J lost 0; bases outside the gene matches: 11. Germline CDR1 and CDR2: MNHEY and SMNVEV (reference sequence). CDR3 length equals 19 residues. CDR3 residues: CASSLSMRTSADSYNEQFF. The CDR3 region has the DNA TGTGCCAGCAGTTTATCGATGCGTACTAGCGCCGACTCCTACAATGAGCAGTTCTTC.

The V call is TRBV18, the J call TRBJ2-5; no reliable D call. Germline assignment: CDR1 KGHSH and CDR2 LQKENI. V lost 1 base to trimming and J lost 1 base, with 4 bases between them. CDR3 length: 13 amino acids. The CDR3 DNA is TGTGCCAGCTCACCACGAGGCCAAGAGACCCAGTACTTC. Amino acids: CASSPRGQETQYF.